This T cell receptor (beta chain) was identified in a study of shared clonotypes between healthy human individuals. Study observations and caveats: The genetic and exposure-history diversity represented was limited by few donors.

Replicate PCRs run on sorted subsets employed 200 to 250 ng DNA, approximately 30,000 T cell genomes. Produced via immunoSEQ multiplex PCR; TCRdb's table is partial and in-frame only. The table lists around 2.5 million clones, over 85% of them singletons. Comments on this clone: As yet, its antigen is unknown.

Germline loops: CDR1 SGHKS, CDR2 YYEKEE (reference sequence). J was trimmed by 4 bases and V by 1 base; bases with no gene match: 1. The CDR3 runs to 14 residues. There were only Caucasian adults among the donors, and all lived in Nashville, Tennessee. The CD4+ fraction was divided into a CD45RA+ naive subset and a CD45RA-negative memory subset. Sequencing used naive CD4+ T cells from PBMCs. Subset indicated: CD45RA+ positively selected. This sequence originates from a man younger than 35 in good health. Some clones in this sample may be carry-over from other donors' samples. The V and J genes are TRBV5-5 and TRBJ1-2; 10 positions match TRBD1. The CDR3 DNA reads TGTGCCAGCAGCTTGCGGACAGGGGGCTATGGCTACACCTTC. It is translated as CASSLRTGGYGYTF. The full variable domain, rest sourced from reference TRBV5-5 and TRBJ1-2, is DAGVTQSPTHLIKTRGQQVTLRCSPISGHKSVSWYQQVLGQGPQFIFQYYEKEERGRGNFPDRFSARQFPNYSSELNVNALLLGDSALYLCASSLRTGGYGYTFGSGTRLTVV.